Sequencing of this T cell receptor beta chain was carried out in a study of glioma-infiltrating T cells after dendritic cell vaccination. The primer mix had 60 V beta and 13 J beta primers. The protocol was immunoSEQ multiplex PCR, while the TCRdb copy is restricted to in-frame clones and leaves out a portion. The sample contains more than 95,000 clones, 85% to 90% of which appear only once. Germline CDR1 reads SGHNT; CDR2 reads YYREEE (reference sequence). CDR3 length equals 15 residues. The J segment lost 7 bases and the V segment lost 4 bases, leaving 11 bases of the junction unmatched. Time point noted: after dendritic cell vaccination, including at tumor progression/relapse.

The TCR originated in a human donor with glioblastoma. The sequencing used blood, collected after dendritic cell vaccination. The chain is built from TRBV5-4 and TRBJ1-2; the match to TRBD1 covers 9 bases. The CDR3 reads CASSNEGQGLGGYTF. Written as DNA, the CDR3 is TGTGCCAGCAGCAATGAGGGACAGGGTCTTGGTGGCTACACCTTC.